This T cell receptor (beta chain) was recovered during a study of long-term antiretroviral therapy in people with HIV. Study background: Of all samples, the earliest predate the 2015 immediate-ART recommendation by about a decade.

General study points: Dominance of pre-ART expanded clones persisted, fluctuating and often declining after ART. Relative to transplant donor controls, diversity remained lower despite increasing after ART. HIV repertoire CDR3 lengths ranged less widely than those of controls.

Concerning this clone itself: Its target is unknown.

They ran version v3.0 of the immunoSEQ assay at survey level. Profiling relied on immunoSEQ multiplex PCR, and the TCRdb table lists in-frame clones only, not all of them. This table holds tens of thousands of clones, 75% to 85% found once. CDR3 length equals 14 residues. The J segment lost 4 bases and the V segment lost 5 bases, leaving 8 bases of the junction unmatched. The V gene's germline CDR1 is SEHNR and CDR2 FQNEAQ (reference sequence). Specimen: unsorted PBMCs, collected 0.3 years after starting antiretroviral therapy. The receptor comes from a man aged 18 to 29 with HIV. The V call is TRBV7-9, the J call TRBJ2-7; TRBD1 matches 7 bases. As DNA, the CDR3 is TGTGCCAGCAGCCATGGACAGGCTGTATACGAGCAGTACTTC. It is translated as CASSHGQAVYEQYF.